Below are 24 T cell receptor beta chains sequenced from a single sample in a study of blood T cell repertoires in COVID-19. The protocol was immunoSEQ multiplex PCR, while the TCRdb copy is restricted to in-frame clones and leaves out a portion. The sample yields 120,000 to 150,000 clones, more than 70% seen once. The source material was peripheral blood. The receptors derive from a woman aged 55 to 70 with acute or convalescent COVID-19.

The chain recombines TRBV2 with TRBJ1-6; the D gene is possibly TRBD1 (6 bases). CDR3 length: 13 residues. Germline V gene data show CDR1 as SNHLY and CDR2 as FYNNEI. V shed 8 bases and J shed 7 bases, with 12 bases lying between them. The CDR3 region has the DNA TGTGCCAGCGAATTGGACAGAAATTCACCCCTCCACTTT. Translation gives CASELDRNSPLHF.

This clone was counted only a few times. J is TRBJ1-5 and V is TRBV19; 12 bases fit TRBD1. The V gene end was trimmed by 5 bases and the J gene end by 7 bases; junction bases not matched to a gene: 9. This CDR3 comprises 16 residues. Germline V gives CDR1 LNHDA, CDR2 SQIVND (reference sequence). The CDR3, as DNA: TGTGCCAGTAGTGGGACAGGGGGCGCGGGACTACAGCCCCAGCATTTT. Encoded protein: CASSGTGGAGLQPQHF.

The gene calls are TRBV29-1 and TRBJ2-5; D perhaps matches TRBD1 (5 bases). The CDR3 length is 14 residues. V dropped 5 bases and J dropped 2 bases, with 15 bases sitting between them. Germline V gene lookup returns CDR1 SQVTM and CDR2 ANQGSEA. The CDR3 region is CSVYWVQGQETQYF. CDR3 in DNA: TGCAGCGTTTATTGGGTCCAGGGACAAGAGACCCAGTACTTC.

The chain is built from TRBV14 and TRBJ1-6; a weak D match, TRBD1 (6 bases). The CDR3 has 18 amino acids. Germline loops: CDR1 SGHDN, CDR2 FVKESK. V was trimmed by 4 bases and J by 3 bases, leaving 19 bases between them. The CDR3 region is CASSPGFGRGLYNSPLHF. CDR3 nucleotide sequence: TGTGCCAGCAGCCCAGGATTCGGCAGGGGTCTCTATAATTCACCCCTCCACTTT.

The rearrangement links TRBV11-3 to TRBJ2-1, with 9 nucleotides matching TRBD1. The CDR3 totals 15 residues. Unmatched junction bases numbered 10, after V lost 7 bases and J lost 6 bases. Germline CDR1 is SGHNT and CDR2 is YENEEA. The CDR3 sequence is CASTVGTGSINEQFF. The CDR3 DNA is TGTGCCAGCACCGTAGGGACAGGGTCTATCAATGAGCAGTTCTTC.

The rearrangement links TRBV6-5 to TRBJ1-2, with D maybe TRBD1 (6 bases). Germline lookup yields CDR1 MNHEY and CDR2 SVGAGI. This CDR3 is 12 amino acids long. The V and J ends lost 7 bases and 8 bases respectively, with 14 bases between them. CDR3 loop: CASTQGSFGYTF. As DNA, the CDR3 is TGTGCCAGCACCCAGGGGTCGTTCGGCTACACCTTC.

The rearrangement joins TRBV2 to TRBJ2-7, with D perhaps matching TRBD1 (6 bases). V gave up 4 bases and J gave up 3 bases, with 19 bases separating them. The CDR3 extends over 16 amino acids. CDR1 SNHLY and CDR2 FYNNEI come from the germline V gene. In DNA, the CDR3 is TGTGCCAGCAGTGGACTGTTCGGGACACCAAACTACGAGCAGTACTTC. As protein: CASSGLFGTPNYEQYF.

V is TRBV11-2 and J is TRBJ2-5, with D tentatively TRBD2 (6 bases). The ends were cut back, 5 bases at V and 5 bases at J, with 9 bases in the middle. CDR1 is SGHAT and CDR2 is FQNNGV in the germline V gene. This CDR3 is 12 amino acids long. In DNA form, the CDR3 reads TGTGCCAGCAGCCCCCGGGGGGAGACCCAGTACTTC. This codes for CASSPRGETQYF.

This clone occurred once. The rearrangement links TRBV11-3 to TRBJ2-5; TRBD2 matches at 7 bases. Germline V gene sequence: CDR1 SGHNT, CDR2 YENEEA. V trimming: 5 bases; J trimming: 5 bases; junction bases outside the gene matches: 11. CDR3 size: 15 residues. The CDR3 nucleotides read TGTGCCAGCAGCCGCAGTCGAGGGAGGGAGGAGACCCAGTACTTC. As protein: CASSRSRGREETQYF.

The chain joins TRBV7-2 to TRBJ2-7; tentative D call: TRBD2 (5 bases). V was clipped by 6 bases and J by 7 bases, with 22 bases between them. Germline lookup yields CDR1 SGHTA and CDR2 FQGNSA. There are 15 residues in the CDR3. As DNA, the CDR3 is TGTGCCAGCAGAGATCAGCTCGGCGGTGTAGCGGAGCAGTACTTC. Residues: CASRDQLGGVAEQYF. The whole variable domain, filled in from reference TRBV7-2 and TRBJ2-7, reads GAGVSQSPSNKVTEKGKDVELRCDPISGHTALYWYRQSLGQGLEFLIYFQGNSAPDKSGLPSDRFSAERTGGSVSTLTIQRTQQEDSAVYLCASRDQLGGVAEQYFGPGTRLTVT.

This chain links TRBV28 with TRBJ2-7; 11 positions agree with TRBD1. V lost 4 bases to trimming and J lost 3 bases; unmatched junction nucleotides: 2. In germline, CDR1 is MDHEN, CDR2 SYDVKM. The CDR3 runs to 14 residues. The CDR3 loop reads CASSSGTGGYEQYF. The CDR3 DNA reads as TGTGCCAGCAGTTCCGGGACAGGGGGCTACGAGCAGTACTTC. Filled out from reference TRBV28 and TRBJ2-7, the complete variable domain reads DVKVTQSSRYLVKRTGEKVFLECVQDMDHENMFWYRQDPGLGLRLIYFSYDVKMKEKGDIPEGYSVSREKKERFSLILESASTNQTSMYLCASSSGTGGYEQYFGPGTRLTVT.

V usage is TRBV10-3 and J usage is TRBJ1-1, with a tentative D call TRBD1 (6 bases). This CDR3 has 11 amino acids. The germline V and J ends were trimmed by 11 bases and 5 bases, with 12 bases remaining between them. Germline assignment: CDR1 ENHRY and CDR2 SYGVKD. CDR3 nucleotide sequence: TGTGCCGTCCGAACAGGGACTGAAGCTTTCTTT. Encoded protein: CAVRTGTEAFF.

This rearrangement joins TRBV7-9 to TRBJ1-1; tentative D call: TRBD1 (6 bases). Trimming took 5 bases from V and 1 from J, leaving 14 bases between them. Germline CDR1 reads SEHNR; CDR2 reads FQNEAQ (reference sequence). The CDR3 has 15 amino acids. The CDR3 region has the DNA TGTGCCAGCAGCCAAATGGGAGGGGGGAACACTGAAGCTTTCTTT. Its protein product is CASSQMGGGNTEAFF.

The chain has TRBV10-1 and TRBJ1-5, with 9 bases identical to TRBD1. V was clipped by 3 bases and J by 8 bases; unmatched bases: 5. CDR1 is WNHNN and CDR2 is SYGVQD in the germline V gene (reference sequence). The CDR3 totals 14 residues. The CDR3 spells CASSDGDRAEPQHF. CDR3 DNA: TGCGCCAGCAGTGATGGGGACAGGGCCGAGCCCCAGCATTTT.

J is TRBJ1-1 and V is TRBV5-6; TRBD1 agrees at 9 bases. Germline CDR1 is SGHDT and CDR2 is YYEEEE. CDR3 size: 13 residues. The junction had 8 bases not matched to a gene; V was cut back by 4 bases and J by 10 bases. The CDR3 region has the DNA TGTGCCAGCAGCCTGGGACAGGGTGAGATAGCTTTCTTT. Translation: CASSLGQGEIAFF.

This chain links TRBV24-1 with TRBJ2-1; TRBD2 aligns across 12 bases. Germline-derived CDR1 and CDR2 are KGHDR and SFDVKD. The CDR3 has 20 amino acids. V gave up 0 bases and J gave up 1 base; unmatched junction bases: 9. In DNA, the CDR3 is TGTGCCACCAGTGATTTGCCTAGCGGGGGGGCATTAGGGTCCTACAATGAGCAGTTCTTC. Translated, it gives CATSDLPSGGALGSYNEQFF.

This rearrangement joins TRBV3-1 (or the pseudogene TRBV3-2) to TRBJ1-5, with a possible D match to TRBD1 (6 bases). The germline gives CDR1 LGHDT, CDR2 YNNKEL (reference sequence). V was pared by 3 bases and J by 2 bases, with 8 bases between. The CDR3 contains 14 residues. In DNA form, the CDR3 reads TGTGCCAGCAGCCACCGGACAGGCAATCAGCCCCAGCATTTT. Its translation: CASSHRTGNQPQHF.

In its sample, this clone was seen many times. The chain uses TRBV28 and TRBJ2-1; 10 bases are shared with TRBD1. Per the germline V gene, CDR1 is MDHEN and CDR2 is SYDVKM. The ends lost 7 bases at V and 6 bases at J; junction bases unmatched: 9. This CDR3 region has 15 residues. CDR3 bases: TGTGCCAGCACGCCCGGGACAGGGGAGATCAATGAGCAGTTCTTC. This codes for CASTPGTGEINEQFF.

A word on this clone: Other DNA sequences in this specimen translate into the identical CDR3. The chain combines TRBV28 with TRBJ2-3, with TRBD2 identical over 7 bases. Trimming cost V 2 bases and J 1 base; bases outside gene matches: 0. Germline V lookup: CDR1 MDHEN, CDR2 SYDVKM. The CDR3 contains 14 residues. The DNA for the CDR3 is TGTGCCAGCAGTTTAGCGGGAGGCACAGATACGCAGTATTTT. It translates to CASSLAGGTDTQYF.

A note on this clone: Other nucleotide sequences in the sample specify the same CDR3. The rearrangement joins TRBV9 to TRBJ1-1; TRBD1 is a possible D gene (5 bases). The germline gives CDR1 SGDLS, CDR2 YYNGEE. Trimming shortened V by 0 bases and J by 0 bases, and 9 bases separated the two germline ends. The CDR3 contains 15 residues. The CDR3: CASSVGDRMNTEAFF. CDR3 coding DNA: TGTGCCAGCAGCGTAGGAGACAGAATGAACACTGAAGCTTTCTTT.

The chain joins TRBV6-1 to TRBJ1-4; perhaps TRBD1 as D (6 bases). The CDR3 is 18 amino acids. Germline CDR1 and CDR2: MNHNS and SASEGT. V lost 2 bases, J lost 8 bases, and 24 bases lay in between. This chain's CDR3 is CASSEWEGTAGVLEKLFF. The CDR3 bases are TGTGCCAGCAGTGAATGGGAGGGGACGGCAGGGGTCCTAGAAAAACTGTTTTTT.

The chain has TRBV28 and TRBJ1-3, with D maybe TRBD1 (5 bases). This CDR3 region has 16 residues. CDR1 MDHEN and CDR2 SYDVKM come from the germline V gene. Trimming pared 5 bases from V and 0 bases from J, leaving 14 bases between. CDR3 nucleotides: TGTGCCAGCAGTCCCTGGACAACCTCCTCTGGAAACACCATATATTTT. Residues: CASSPWTTSSGNTIYF.

V usage is TRBV29-1 and J usage is TRBJ2-5, with a possible D match to TRBD2 (6 bases). The CDR3 loop spans 12 amino acids. CDR1 is SQVTM and CDR2 is ANQGSEA in the germline V gene. With 2 bases removed from V and 9 bases from J, the gap between germline ends came to 13 bases. The CDR3 DNA reads TGCAGCGTTGAATACGCGTCGGGGGCCCAGTACTTC. This encodes CSVEYASGAQYF.

The chain joins TRBV5-1 to TRBJ2-7, with 10 bases matching TRBD1. This CDR3 contains 13 residues. Per germline, CDR1 SGHRS and CDR2 YFSETQ. J was trimmed by 8 bases and V by 4 bases; bases with no gene match: 6. The CDR3 bases are TGCGCCAGCAGCCGGGACAGGGGTTTGAAGCAGTACTTC. It translates to CASSRDRGLKQYF.